What follows are 27 T cell receptor beta chains derived from one specimen sequenced in a study of shared clonotypes between healthy human individuals. Method: immunoSEQ multiplex PCR; TCRdb's copy keeps in-frame clones and lacks some. Of under 2,000,000 clones listed, approximately 94% were seen once; the top ten hold 0.95% to 1.5%. Naive-designated CD8 cells lacked CD45RO, were positively enriched for CCR7, and omitted terminally differentiated effector memory CD45RA+ cells. The sample taken for sequencing was naive CD8+ T cells sorted from blood. These TCRs come from a young man in good health.

The V gene is TRBV7-2, the J gene TRBJ1-1, with D possibly matching TRBD1 (6 bases). Germline CDR1 reads SGHTA; CDR2 reads FQGNSA. This CDR3 is 14 amino acids long. V lost 6 bases and J lost 4, with 15 bases in between. CDR3 region: CASSFTGWGTEAFF. CDR3 nucleotides: TGTGCCAGCAGTTTCACAGGGTGGGGCACTGAAGCTTTCTTT.

This chain joins TRBV7-9 and TRBJ2-7; 8 bases match TRBD1. V was pared by 5 bases and J by 1 base, with 10 bases of the junction left unmatched. The V gene's germline CDR1 is SEHNR and CDR2 FQNEAQ (reference sequence). The CDR3 has 16 amino acids. The CDR3 sequence is CASSRLPRGPSYEQYF. The CDR3 DNA reads as TGTGCCAGCAGCCGCCTCCCCAGGGGGCCATCCTACGAGCAGTACTTC.

V and J are TRBV30 and TRBJ1-2; D is ambiguous. From germline, CDR1 is GTSNPN and CDR2 SVGIG (reference sequence). There are 15 residues in the CDR3. The V gene lost 1 base and the J gene lost 5 bases, with 17 bases spanning the gap. CDR3 sequence: CAWSEIYSSVYGYTF. Written as DNA, the CDR3 is TGTGCCTGGAGTGAGATTTATTCATCCGTTTATGGCTACACCTTC.

Only a few counts were recorded for this clone. The sample contains more than one DNA sequence encoding this CDR3. This chain connects TRBV27 to TRBJ2-7; D is undetermined. CDR1 is MNHEY, CDR2 SMNVEV, per germline (reference sequence). Trimming shortened V by 3 bases and J by 3 bases, and 3 bases separated the two germline ends. The CDR3 is 11 residues long. The CDR3 protein is CASSFNYEQYF. The CDR3, as DNA: TGTGCCAGCAGTTTCAACTACGAGCAGTACTTC.

This clone has only a few counts. V is TRBV2 and J is TRBJ1-6; D gene ambiguous. Trimming removed 5 bases from V and 0 bases from J, with 17 bases in between. Germline V CDR1 and CDR2: SNHLY, FYNNEI. The CDR3 length is 18 residues. CDR3 in amino acids: CASSLDREVSSYNSPLHF. The CDR3 coding sequence is TGTGCCAGCAGTCTGGACCGCGAAGTCAGCTCCTATAATTCACCCCTCCACTTT.

This chain connects TRBV12-5 to TRBJ2-1; maybe TRBD2 (6 bases). The CDR3 consists of 16 residues. CDR1 is LGHNT and CDR2 is FRNRAP in the germline V gene. Trimming shortened V by 3 bases and J by 7 bases, and 19 bases separated the two germline ends. Written as DNA, the CDR3 is TGTGCTAGTGGTTTCCCTCCTGGGCTAGCGAGGAATGAGCAGTTCTTC. Amino acids: CASGFPPGLARNEQFF. The whole variable domain, filled in from reference TRBV12-5 and TRBJ2-1, reads DARVTQTPRHKVTEMGQEVTMRCQPILGHNTVFWYRQTMMQGLELLAYFRNRAPLDDSGMPKDRFSAEMPDATLATLKIQPSEPRDSAVYFCASGFPPGLARNEQFFGPGTRLTVL.

The chain couples TRBV28 to TRBJ2-3, with 8 bases aligning to TRBD1. Germline-derived CDR1 and CDR2 are MDHEN and SYDVKM. The ends lost 7 bases at V and 1 base at J; junction bases unmatched: 4. This CDR3 region has 14 residues. CDR3 sequence (DNA): TGTGCCAGCAAGCCGACAGGGGGCACAGATACGCAGTATTTT. It translates to CASKPTGGTDTQYF.

CDR3 protein: CASSFKGGSYEQYF. The DNA of the CDR3 is TGTGCCAGCAGCTTCAAGGGTGGGTCCTACGAGCAGTACTTC. The gene calls are TRBV5-4 and TRBJ2-7; D unresolved. The V gene's germline CDR1 is SGHNT and CDR2 YYREEE (reference sequence). Trimming shortened V by 2 bases and J by 1 base, and 10 bases separated the two germline ends. The CDR3 loop spans 14 amino acids.

Only one count was recorded for this clone. As DNA, the CDR3 is TGTGCCAGCAGCGTAGGTCCAGGCTTCACAGATACGCAGTATTTT. It translates to CASSVGPGFTDTQYF. V gene TRBV9 combines with J gene TRBJ2-3; D gene ambiguous. Germline values: CDR1 SGDLS, CDR2 YYNGEE. V was trimmed by 0 bases and J by 2 bases, leaving 10 bases between them. This CDR3 contains 15 residues.

The gene calls are TRBV10-3 and TRBJ2-7; maybe TRBD2 (7 bases). Germline V gene lookup returns CDR1 ENHRY and CDR2 SYGVKD. This CDR3 contains 14 residues. V gave up 1 base and J gave up 4 bases, with 11 bases separating them. This chain's CDR3 is CAISEYGGPYEQYF. CDR3 nucleotides: TGTGCCATCAGTGAGTACGGGGGGCCTTACGAGCAGTACTTC.

The genes are TRBV13 and TRBJ2-7; D gene unclear. In germline, CDR1 is PRHDT, CDR2 FYEKMQ (reference sequence). This CDR3 spans 12 amino acids. The V end lost 5 bases, the J end lost 7 bases, and 12 bases lay between the germline ends. CDR3 sequence (DNA): TGTGCCAGCAGCGTGGTACTTGGAGAGCAGTACTTC. It specifies CASSVVLGEQYF.

Note on this clone: Other DNA sequences within the sample encode an identical CDR3. The V call is TRBV5-1, the J call TRBJ2-7; D is uncertain. V lost 4 bases to trimming and J lost 0 bases, with 8 bases between them. This CDR3 comprises 13 residues. Germline CDR1 SGHRS, CDR2 YFSETQ. The CDR3 is CASSPGGSYEQYF. The DNA for the CDR3 is TGCGCCAGCAGCCCGGGCGGCTCCTACGAGCAGTACTTC.

The V and J genes are TRBV7-2 and TRBJ2-1; 12 positions agree with TRBD2. Germline V gives CDR1 SGHTA, CDR2 FQGNSA. The CDR3 is 18 residues long. With 4 bases clipped from V and 6 bases from J, the junction kept 13 bases outside the gene matches. Here the CDR3 DNA reads TGTGCCAGCAGCTCCCTTTGGACTAGCGGGGAGGGGGGCAATGAGCAGTTCTTC. Translation gives CASSSLWTSGEGGNEQFF. The whole variable domain, filled in from reference TRBV7-2 and TRBJ2-1, reads GAGVSQSPSNKVTEKGKDVELRCDPISGHTALYWYRQSLGQGLEFLIYFQGNSAPDKSGLPSDRFSAERTGGSVSTLTIQRTQQEDSAVYLCASSSLWTSGEGGNEQFFGPGTRLTVL.

Of note for this clone: The junction differs from germline at one of its ends, possibly a read error. The chain couples TRBV7-7 to TRBJ2-2, with 8 bases aligning to TRBD2. Germline CDR1 and CDR2: SSHAT and FNYEAQ (reference sequence). The CDR3 totals 13 residues. CDR3: CASSTSGTGELFF. In nucleotides, the CDR3 is TGTGCTAGCAGCACTAGCGGCACCGGGGAGCTGTTTTTT. The entire variable domain, with the rest obtained from reference TRBV7-7 and TRBJ2-2, is as follows: GAGVSQSPRYKVTKRGQDVTLRCDPISSHATLYWYQQALGQGPEFLTYFNYEAQPDKSGLPSDRFSAERPEGSISTLTIQRTEQRDSAMYRCASSTSGTGELFFGEGSRLTVL.

The V call is TRBV27, the J call TRBJ1-5, with a weak D call TRBD1 (6 bases). Trimming stripped 3 bases from V and 4 bases from J, with 10 bases between. The V gene's germline CDR1 is MNHEY and CDR2 SMNVEV (reference sequence). This CDR3 has 14 residues. The CDR3 DNA is TGTGCCAGCAGTTTTGGACAGTCAAATCAGCCCCAGCATTTT. Amino acids: CASSFGQSNQPQHF.

The chain combines TRBV28 with TRBJ2-2; D may be TRBD2 (5 bases). V gave up 1 base and J gave up 6 bases, with 9 bases separating them. The V gene's germline CDR1 is MDHEN and CDR2 SYDVKM. There are 14 residues in the CDR3. The CDR3 sequence: CASSLLRAPGELFF. CDR3 nucleotide sequence: TGTGCCAGCAGTTTATTGAGGGCTCCCGGGGAGCTGTTTTTT.

The rearrangement joins TRBV13 to TRBJ2-4; D may be TRBD2 (6 bases). The V end lost 4 bases, the J end lost 3 bases, and 19 bases lay between the germline ends. CDR3 length: 17 residues. Germline CDR1 and CDR2: PRHDT and FYEKMQ (reference sequence). The CDR3 nucleotides read TGTGCCAGCAGCTCTATAATACCCCTCGGGGGCAAAAACATTCAGTACTTC. Translated, it gives CASSSIIPLGGKNIQYF.

The chain carries TRBV2 and TRBJ2-3; 7 nucleotides align to TRBD2. Germline V gives CDR1 SNHLY, CDR2 FYNNEI. The CDR3 runs 12 residues. The junction had 8 bases not matched to a gene; V was cut back by 9 bases and J by 8 bases. CDR3 DNA sequence: TGTGCCAGACTACGGGAGGAGGGTACGCAGTATTTT. As protein: CARLREEGTQYF. The whole variable domain, filled in from reference TRBV2 and TRBJ2-3, reads EPEVTQTPSHQVTQMGQEVILRCVPISNHLYFYWYRQILGQKVEFLVSFYNNEISEKSEIFDDQFSVERPDGSNFTLKIRSTKLEDSAMYFCARLREEGTQYFGPGTRLTVL.

Notes on this clone: This sample also contains other DNA sequences that code for the same CDR3. The rearrangement uses TRBV4-1 and TRBJ2-7, with D perhaps matching TRBD1 (6 bases). The CDR3 length is 13 residues. Germline V gene lookup returns CDR1 MGHRA and CDR2 YSYEKL. V lost 4 bases and J lost 6, with 13 bases in between. In DNA, the CDR3 is TGCGCCAGCAGCCCACGGACAGTCGGCGAGCAGTACTTC. As protein: CASSPRTVGEQYF.

This clone has a single count. J is TRBJ2-1 and V is TRBV5-1; a possible D gene is TRBD1 (6 bases). V gave up 4 bases and J gave up 6 bases, with 11 bases separating them. Germline CDR1 reads SGHRS; CDR2 reads YFSETQ. The CDR3 covers 13 residues. DNA of the CDR3: TGCGCCAGCAGCGGGGACAACTTCAATGAGCAGTTCTTC. It yields the protein CASSGDNFNEQFF.

This clone was recorded only once. The rearrangement links TRBV7-8 to TRBJ2-7, with D possibly being TRBD2 (5 bases). This CDR3 is 14 amino acids long. Between the trimmed V and J ends, which lost 5 bases and 7 bases, there was a span of 18 bases. Germline CDR1 is SGHVS and CDR2 is FQNEAQ. In DNA, the CDR3 is TGTGCCAGCAGCCCCGGACTTGCCATTGGAGAGCAGTACTTC. It translates to CASSPGLAIGEQYF.

The chain is built from TRBV7-6 and TRBJ1-4, with a possible D match to TRBD1 (6 bases). V was clipped by 3 bases and J by 8 bases, with 10 bases between them. Germline V gene lookup returns CDR1 SGHVS and CDR2 FNYEAQ. The CDR3 has 13 residues. The chain's CDR3 is CASSLRGHEKLFF. Written as DNA, the CDR3 is TGTGCCAGCAGCTTGCGGGGGCACGAAAAACTGTTTTTT.

V and J are TRBV15 and TRBJ1-5, with 9 bases identical to TRBD1. Per the germline V gene, CDR1 is LNHNV and CDR2 is YYDKDF (reference sequence). The J segment lost 2 bases and the V segment lost 1 base, leaving 6 bases of the junction unmatched. The CDR3 is 17 residues long. CDR3 in amino acids: CATSRVTQGAGNQPQHF. The CDR3 nucleotides are TGTGCCACCAGCAGAGTAACACAGGGGGCTGGCAATCAGCCCCAGCATTTT.

This chain uses TRBV7-9 with TRBJ1-1, with 11 bases that match TRBD1. CDR3 length: 15 amino acids. Germline V gene sequence: CDR1 SEHNR, CDR2 FQNEAQ (reference sequence). V lost 5 bases to trimming and J lost 5 bases; unmatched junction nucleotides: 7. The CDR3 reads CASSGGQGAWTEAFF. CDR3 in DNA: TGTGCCAGCAGCGGAGGACAGGGGGCATGGACTGAAGCTTTCTTT.

A note on this clone: Other DNA sequences in the sample encode the same CDR3. The chain uses TRBV30 and TRBJ2-3, with D perhaps assigned TRBD1 or TRBD2 (5 bases each). The germline gives CDR1 GTSNPN, CDR2 SVGIG (reference sequence). Trimming cost V 3 bases and J 0 bases, with 7 bases left between them. This CDR3 region has 13 residues. CDR3 residues: CAWSGASTDTQYF. DNA for the CDR3: TGTGCCTGGAGCGGGGCTAGCACAGATACGCAGTATTTT.

The chain couples TRBV19 to TRBJ1-6; D uncertain. V lost 9 bases and J 4 bases, leaving 10 bases between the germline ends. Germline assignment: CDR1 LNHDA and CDR2 SQIVND (reference sequence). This CDR3 region has 13 residues. CDR3: CASRLEYNSPLHF. The CDR3 nucleotides read TGTGCCAGCCGACTGGAGTATAATTCACCCCTCCACTTT.

The CDR3 sequence: CASSQSSEAFF. In DNA form, the CDR3 reads TGTGCCAGCAGCCAAAGCAGTGAAGCTTTCTTT. V usage is TRBV5-4 and J usage is TRBJ1-1; D is unclear. The CDR3 runs 11 residues. Germline CDR1 and CDR2: SGHNT and YYREEE (reference sequence). V dropped 4 bases and J dropped 7 bases, with 8 bases sitting between them.